Listed here are 24 T cell receptor beta chains from one sample, sequenced in a study of shared clonotypes between healthy human individuals. Repertoires were generated with immunoSEQ multiplex PCR, while TCRdb's copy carries only in-frame clones and drops some. The sample lists 2 million to 3 million clones, around 94% occurring once. The material sequenced was naive CD4+ T cells sorted from blood. Subset described: CD45RA+ positively selected. These receptors all come from a man younger than 35 in good health.

V usage is TRBV5-1 and J usage is TRBJ2-1, with 7 positions matching TRBD1. This CDR3 is 15 amino acids long. The V gene's germline CDR1 is SGHRS and CDR2 YFSETQ. V was pared by 0 bases and J by 5 bases, with 5 bases of the junction left unmatched. As DNA, the CDR3 is TGCGCCAGCAGCTTGGTAGGGGGCGCAAACAATGAGCAGTTCTTC. It specifies CASSLVGGANNEQFF.

V gene TRBV11-2 combines with J gene TRBJ2-3; 11 bases are shared with TRBD1. The CDR3 contains 15 residues. Germline trimming cut 5 bases from V and 3 bases from J; bases unmatched to any gene: 4. From germline, CDR1 is SGHAT and CDR2 FQNNGV. The CDR3 protein is CASSQGTGGTDTQYF. The CDR3 nucleotides are TGTGCCAGCAGCCAAGGGACAGGGGGGACAGATACGCAGTATTTT.

This clone was found once. The V call is TRBV29-1, the J call TRBJ1-2, with 8 nucleotides matching TRBD1. The CDR3 has 13 residues. Looked up from germline, CDR1 is SQVTM and CDR2 is ANQGSEA. V lost 4 bases, J lost 4 bases, and 5 bases stayed unmatched. CDR3: CSVAGQGSYGYTF. The DNA of the CDR3 is TGCAGCGTTGCTGGACAGGGAAGCTATGGCTACACCTTC.

The rearrangement links TRBV4-1 to TRBJ2-2, with D possibly TRBD2 on 5 matching bases. V shed 0 bases and J shed 7 bases, with 9 bases lying between them. CDR1 is MGHRA, CDR2 YSYEKL, per germline. The CDR3 is made up of 14 amino acids. The CDR3 DNA reads as TGCGCCAGCAGCCAAGATTCTGGGAGCGGGGAGCTGTTTTTT. Encoded protein: CASSQDSGSGELFF.

The chain combines TRBV10-2 with TRBJ2-3, with 10 nucleotides matching TRBD2. Germline V gene sequence: CDR1 WSHSY, CDR2 SAAADI. The CDR3 has 15 amino acids. Trimming at V came to 7 bases and at J to 3 bases, leaving 7 bases not matched to a gene. Here the CDR3 reads CASIPGLAATDTQYF. The CDR3 coding sequence is TGCGCCAGCATTCCTGGACTAGCGGCAACAGATACGCAGTATTTT.

This chain links TRBV5-1 with TRBJ2-5, with unresolved D. Gene TRBJ2-7 matches the end of the DNA better, so the J call may be wrong. The CDR3 runs to 15 residues. CDR1 is SGHRS, CDR2 YFSETQ, per germline. DNA of the CDR3: TGCGCCAGCAGCTTGGCGAAGGGTCAGCCCTACGAGCAGTACTTC. Its translation is CASSLAKGQPYEQYF.

This clone was found many times. The chain links TRBV7-9 to TRBJ1-1; unclear D gene. V dropped 2 bases and J dropped 8 bases, with 6 bases sitting between them. Germline V gene sequence: CDR1 SEHNR, CDR2 FQNEAQ (reference sequence). CDR3 length: 11 residues. The CDR3 loop is CASSLTVEAFF. The CDR3, as DNA: TGTGCCAGCAGCTTAACCGTCGAAGCTTTCTTT.

The rearrangement uses TRBV30 and TRBJ2-3, with 10 bases fitting TRBD2. In germline, CDR1 is GTSNPN, CDR2 SVGIG (reference sequence). The V gene end was trimmed by 2 bases and the J gene end by 4 bases; junction bases not matched to a gene: 6. CDR3 size: 15 residues. CDR3 amino acids: CAWSQTSGYADTQYF. CDR3 nucleotides: TGTGCCTGGAGTCAGACTAGCGGGTACGCAGATACGCAGTATTTT.

This CDR3 reads CASSLEPGASTDTQYF. CDR3 nucleotide sequence: TGTGCCAGCAGCTTGGAACCAGGAGCTAGCACAGATACGCAGTATTTT. The chain carries TRBV5-4 and TRBJ2-3; no firm D call. Germline CDR1 and CDR2: SGHNT and YYREEE (reference sequence). Trimming took off 0 bases at V and 0 bases at J, with 11 bases between the two ends. The CDR3 sequence is 16 residues long.

CDR3 sequence reads: CASSHDSSSYNSPLHF. For the CDR3, the DNA is TGTGCCAGCAGCCACGACAGCAGCTCCTATAATTCACCCCTCCACTTT. This chain joins TRBV14 and TRBJ1-6; weak D call: TRBD1 (5 bases). The germline V and J ends were trimmed by 3 bases and 0 bases, with 9 bases remaining between them. Germline CDR1 SGHDN, CDR2 FVKESK. The CDR3 length is 16 residues.

V and J are TRBV2 and TRBJ2-5, with D unclear. This CDR3 has 12 amino acids. Germline V gene sequence: CDR1 SNHLY, CDR2 FYNNEI. V was trimmed by 2 bases and J by 4 bases, leaving 5 bases between them. DNA for the CDR3: TGTGCCAGCAGTGAAAGCACAGAGACCCAGTACTTC. Translation: CASSESTETQYF.

The chain carries TRBV9 and TRBJ2-1; TRBD2 matches at 13 bases. This CDR3 has 16 amino acids. Germline loops: CDR1 SGDLS, CDR2 YYNGEE. V lost 4 bases to trimming and J lost 4 bases; unmatched junction nucleotides: 5. CDR3 protein: CASSPWTSGGYNEQFF. The CDR3 DNA reads as TGTGCCAGCAGCCCCTGGACTAGCGGGGGATACAATGAGCAGTTCTTC.

The chain links TRBV6-1 to TRBJ1-2; maybe TRBD1 (6 bases). Deletions cut 6 bases from V and 4 bases from J, with 18 bases between. CDR3 length: 15 residues. From germline, CDR1 is MNHNS and CDR2 SASEGT. The CDR3 region has the DNA TGTGCCAGCAGGTCGGGTCAGGGGATTAGCTATGGCTACACCTTC. Amino acids: CASRSGQGISYGYTF.

The CDR3 here is CASSESTTNEKLFF. In nucleotides, the CDR3 is TGCGCCAGCAGTGAAAGTACAACTAATGAAAAACTGTTTTTT. V usage is TRBV10-2 and J usage is TRBJ1-4; D unresolved. The CDR3 is 14 residues long. Per germline, CDR1 WSHSY and CDR2 SAAADI. V was trimmed by 3 bases and J by 0 bases, leaving 5 bases between them.

The rearrangement joins TRBV27 to TRBJ2-2; no clear D. This CDR3 region has 14 residues. V was cut by 8 bases and J by 1 base, with 11 bases left in between. Germline-derived CDR1 and CDR2 are MNHEY and SMNVEV (reference sequence). The CDR3 spells CASGTLLNTGELFF. DNA for the CDR3: TGTGCCAGCGGAACTTTGTTGAACACCGGGGAGCTGTTTTTT.

The chain employs TRBV5-1 and TRBJ1-1; 9 bases are shared with TRBD1. The CDR3 loop spans 16 amino acids. Per germline, CDR1 SGHRS and CDR2 YFSETQ. J lost 5 bases, V lost 0 bases, and 8 bases had no gene match. CDR3 in DNA: TGCGCCAGCAGCTTGGATTTGGGACAGGGCACAACTGAAGCTTTCTTT. It codes for CASSLDLGQGTTEAFF.

The chain is built from TRBV29-1 and TRBJ2-1; possibly TRBD2 for D (6 bases). In germline, CDR1 is SQVTM, CDR2 ANQGSEA. CDR3 length equals 14 residues. Trimming took 7 bases from V and 0 from J, leaving 13 bases between them. For the CDR3, the DNA is TGCAGCGCCTTGGGCGGGGTCTCCTACAATGAGCAGTTCTTC. Protein sequence: CSALGGVSYNEQFF.

The chain has TRBV18 and TRBJ1-4; D not resolved. CDR1 and CDR2 from the germline V gene are KGHSH and LQKENI. The CDR3 length is 15 residues. Trimming stripped 0 bases from V and 4 bases from J, with 9 bases between. CDR3 nucleotides: TGTGCCAGCTCACCACCTGCAGAGTATAATGAAAAACTGTTTTTT. This sequence encodes CASSPPAEYNEKLFF. The whole variable domain, filled in from reference TRBV18 and TRBJ1-4, reads NAGVMQNPRHLVRRRGQEARLRCSPMKGHSHVYWYRQLPEEGLKFMVYLQKENIIDESGMPKERFSAEFPKEGPSILRIQQVVRGDSAAYFCASSPPAEYNEKLFFGSGTQLSVL.

Comments on this clone: Other DNA sequences of this sample code for an identical CDR3. The chain's CDR3 is CASSLGRETQYF. DNA of the CDR3: TGTGCCAGCAGCTTAGGGAGGGAGACCCAGTACTTC. The rearrangement joins TRBV7-2 to TRBJ2-5, with D possibly matching TRBD2 (5 bases). CDR1 SGHTA and CDR2 FQGNSA come from the germline V gene. The length of the CDR3 is 12 residues. Trimming took 1 base from V and 5 from J, leaving 5 bases between them.

V gene TRBV14 combines with J gene TRBJ1-2; D gene uncertain. CDR3 length: 14 amino acids. Trimming took off 1 base at V and 4 bases at J, with 10 bases between the two ends. The germline V gene has CDR1 SGHDN and CDR2 FVKESK. CDR3 coding DNA: TGTGCCAGCAGCCAAGTGACGGGAGGCTATGGCTACACCTTC. This encodes CASSQVTGGYGYTF.

The gene calls are TRBV28 and TRBJ2-1, with D tentatively TRBD1 or TRBD2 (5 bases each). CDR1 and CDR2 (germline): MDHEN, SYDVKM. The CDR3 sequence is 19 residues long. V lost 5 bases and J lost 4, with 27 bases in between. Here the CDR3 reads CASSAGLAHGGGRYNEQFF. CDR3 coding DNA: TGTGCCAGCAGTGCCGGATTAGCCCATGGGGGTGGACGTTACAATGAGCAGTTCTTC. Supplemented by reference TRBV28 and TRBJ2-1, the full variable domain reads DVKVTQSSRYLVKRTGEKVFLECVQDMDHENMFWYRQDPGLGLRLIYFSYDVKMKEKGDIPEGYSVSREKKERFSLILESASTNQTSMYLCASSAGLAHGGGRYNEQFFGPGTRLTVL.

The chain has TRBV19 and TRBJ1-1, with 8 bases aligning to TRBD1. Germline assignment: CDR1 LNHDA and CDR2 SQIVND (reference sequence). CDR3 size: 15 residues. J lost 3 bases, V lost 6 bases, and 9 bases had no gene match. CDR3 region: CASSPDRGRDTEAFF. In DNA form, the CDR3 reads TGTGCCAGTAGCCCTGACAGGGGAAGGGACACTGAAGCTTTCTTT.

This clone came up once. The chain has TRBV27 and TRBJ2-7; TRBD2 is a possible D gene (6 bases). The CDR3 is made up of 15 amino acids. Germline-derived CDR1 and CDR2 are MNHEY and SMNVEV (reference sequence). V was cut by 6 bases and J by 4 bases, with 19 bases left in between. This chain's CDR3 is CASSLTGTHAYEQYF. The CDR3 DNA reads TGTGCCAGCAGCCTAACCGGGACTCACGCTTACGAGCAGTACTTC.

To note about this clone: Other DNA sequences of this sample code for an identical CDR3. This sequence joins TRBV2 and TRBJ2-5; 9 bases fit TRBD1. The trim removed 6 bases at V and 5 bases at J, leaving 4 bases unmatched. The CDR3 contains 13 residues. CDR1 SNHLY and CDR2 FYNNEI come from the germline V gene. Here the CDR3 reads CASSPGTGETQYF. The DNA for the CDR3 is TGTGCCAGCAGCCCCGGGACAGGGGAGACCCAGTACTTC.